This passage covers 5 T cell receptor beta chains from one sample sequenced in a study of breast tumors, draining lymph nodes, adjacent tissues. Axillary draining lymph nodes of breast cancer patients supplied the node samples. MiXCR, run by TCRdb on the multiplex PCR reads, gives a single entry per CDR3 protein. The data contain more than 250,000 distinct CDR3 sequences, 30% of them seen just once; the ten biggest clones take up 0.85% to 1.3%. Sequenced material: axillary lymph node tissue. These receptors originate from a female donor with breast cancer. Some clones in this sample may be carry-over from other donors' samples.

This clonotype was detected only a few times. The rearrangement uses TRBV2 and TRBJ2-1; D gene unclear. The V end was cut by 8 bases, the J end by 8 bases, with 19 bases between. Germline lookup yields CDR1 SNHLY and CDR2 FYNNEI. The CDR3 is 14 amino acids. Written as DNA, the CDR3 is TGTGCCAGCCACTCTGGGCCGTTCGGGTATGAGCAGTTCTTC. Its protein is CASHSGPFGYEQFF.

In regard to this clonotype: Since a much larger clone is just one base distant, this may be a read error. The rearrangement joins TRBV12-3 or TRBV12-4 to TRBJ1-2; 8 nucleotides line up with TRBD1. V was clipped by 3 bases and J by 7 bases; unmatched bases: 4. The CDR3 runs to 13 residues. CDR3 nucleotide sequence: TGTGCCAGCAGTTTCAGGGGGCAGGGTGGCTACACCTTC. Translated: CASSFRGQGGYTF.

A single count supports this clonotype. Since a much larger clone is just one base distant, this may be a read error. J is TRBJ2-1 and V is TRBV12-3 or TRBV12-4; D unclear. This CDR3 is built from 15 residues. CDR3 loop: CASSPDTSSYNEQCF. Written as DNA, the CDR3 is TGTGCCAGCAGTCCTGACACTTCCTCCTACAATGAGCAGTGCTTC.

As for this clonotype: Given a much more abundant clone one base away, this may be a read error. The CDR3 DNA reads as TGTGCCAGCAGTTTCGATTCACCCCTCCACTTT. Residues: CASSFDSPLHF. The chain employs TRBV12-3 or TRBV12-4 and TRBJ1-6; D is unresolved. The V end lost 3 bases, the J end lost 8 bases, and 2 bases lay between the germline ends. The CDR3 contains 11 residues.

This clonotype was seen ten or more times. The chain couples TRBV7-9 to TRBJ2-1; 7 bases are a match to TRBD1. Losses at the gene ends were 5 bases for V and 1 base for J; bases not matched to a gene: 2. Germline CDR1 and CDR2: SEHNR and FQNEAQ (reference sequence). CDR3 size: 14 residues. CDR3 nucleotide sequence: TGTGCCAGCAGCCGGACAGGTTCCTACAATGAGCAGTTCTTC. It is translated as CASSRTGSYNEQFF.